The 8 T cell receptor beta chains presented below share a single source sample, sequenced in a study of early stage breast cancer tumors. Sequencing was performed with immunoSEQ multiplex PCR; in TCRdb, only in-frame clones are kept and a portion is missing. The sample includes over 6,500 clones, around 60% seen only once; the top ten take approximately 7.5%. Sequencing was performed on breast tumor tissue. Receptors originate from a person between 65 and 79 years old with breast cancer.

The CDR3 spells CASSQDRGREQYF. CDR3 coding DNA: TGCGCCAGCAGCCAAGATCGCGGGCGCGAGCAGTACTTC. V and J are TRBV4-3 and TRBJ2-7, with D maybe TRBD2 (5 bases). CDR1 is LGHNA, CDR2 YSLEER, per germline. V lost 0 bases and J 6 bases, leaving 9 bases between the germline ends. This CDR3 comprises 13 residues.

By its share, this clone is medium-sized. The chain has TRBV30 and TRBJ1-6; TRBD1 is a possible D gene (6 bases). Between the trimmed V and J ends, which lost 1 base and 6 bases, there was a span of 10 bases. From germline, CDR1 is GTSNPN and CDR2 SVGIG (reference sequence). This CDR3 is built from 14 residues. The CDR3 here is CAWSGGRGNSPLHF. The CDR3 DNA reads TGTGCCTGGAGTGGAGGCAGGGGTAATTCACCCCTCCACTTT.

This clone was seen only a few times. V usage is TRBV7-9 and J usage is TRBJ1-2; the match to TRBD1 covers 8 bases. Germline V lookup: CDR1 SEHNR, CDR2 FQNEAQ (reference sequence). The length of the CDR3 is 17 residues. The ends lost 2 bases at V and 0 bases at J; junction bases unmatched: 8. The CDR3 coding sequence is TGTGCCAGCAGCTTATACAGGGGGAGTTCGACTAACTATGGCTACACCTTC. Its translation is CASSLYRGSSTNYGYTF. The entire variable domain, with the rest obtained from reference TRBV7-9 and TRBJ1-2, is as follows: DTGVSQNPRHKITKRGQNVTFRCDPISEHNRLYWYRQTLGQGPEFLTYFQNEAQLEKSRLLSDRFSAERPKGSFSTLEIQRTEQGDSAMYLCASSLYRGSSTNYGYTFGSGTRLTVV.

This clone was found a few times. This chain links TRBV5-1 with TRBJ1-1; a weak D match, TRBD1 (5 bases). Germline CDR1 and CDR2: SGHRS and YFSETQ. The CDR3 length is 15 residues. V lost 0 bases and J 4 bases, leaving 13 bases between the germline ends. The CDR3 bases are TGCGCCAGCAGCTTGGGGGCAGGGTTAGTCACTGAAGCTTTCTTT. This sequence encodes CASSLGAGLVTEAFF.

The chain joins TRBV9 to TRBJ1-6; no clear D. Germline lookup yields CDR1 SGDLS and CDR2 YYNGEE. This CDR3 is built from 14 residues. V was clipped by 2 bases and J by 4 bases, with 7 bases between them. CDR3 sequence (DNA): TGTGCCAGCAGCGTTTTTCCTTATAATTCACCCCTCCACTTT. This sequence encodes CASSVFPYNSPLHF.

In this sample, this clone turned up a few times. The genes are TRBV5-6 and TRBJ1-2, with 7 bases matching TRBD1. This CDR3 contains 14 residues. Germline CDR1 SGHDT, CDR2 YYEEEE. The V segment lost 5 bases and the J segment 3 bases; nucleotides outside the gene matches: 7. The CDR3 DNA is TGTGCCAGCAGTTCTATTGACAGGGACTATGGCTACACCTTC. Its translation: CASSSIDRDYGYTF.

The chain uses TRBV19 and TRBJ2-3; 7 nucleotides align to TRBD2. This CDR3 is 15 amino acids long. Germline trimming cut 5 bases from V and 8 bases from J; bases unmatched to any gene: 13. Germline-derived CDR1 and CDR2 are LNHDA and SQIVND (reference sequence). CDR3 residues: CASSVGASGILTQYF. CDR3 coding DNA: TGTGCCAGTAGTGTTGGCGCTAGCGGAATACTTACGCAGTATTTT.

This sequence joins TRBV19 and TRBJ2-5, with a tentative D call TRBD2 (6 bases). Germline values: CDR1 LNHDA, CDR2 SQIVND (reference sequence). V was cut by 1 base and J by 2 bases, with 11 bases left in between. This CDR3 is 15 amino acids long. The CDR3 protein is CASSIGGDLQETQYF. CDR3 in DNA: TGTGCCAGTAGTATAGGAGGGGACTTGCAAGAGACCCAGTACTTC.